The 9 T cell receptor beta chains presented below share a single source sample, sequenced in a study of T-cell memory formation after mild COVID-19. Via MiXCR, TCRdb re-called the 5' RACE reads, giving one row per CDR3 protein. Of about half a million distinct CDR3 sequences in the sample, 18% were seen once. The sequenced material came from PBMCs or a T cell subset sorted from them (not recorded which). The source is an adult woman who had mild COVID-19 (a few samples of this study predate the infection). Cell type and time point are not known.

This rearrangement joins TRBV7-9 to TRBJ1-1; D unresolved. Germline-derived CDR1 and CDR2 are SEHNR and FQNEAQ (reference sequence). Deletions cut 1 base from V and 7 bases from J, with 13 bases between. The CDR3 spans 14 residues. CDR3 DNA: TGTGCCAGCAGCTTAGAGGGTCGGGCGGATGAAGCTTTCTTT. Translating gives CASSLEGRADEAFF.

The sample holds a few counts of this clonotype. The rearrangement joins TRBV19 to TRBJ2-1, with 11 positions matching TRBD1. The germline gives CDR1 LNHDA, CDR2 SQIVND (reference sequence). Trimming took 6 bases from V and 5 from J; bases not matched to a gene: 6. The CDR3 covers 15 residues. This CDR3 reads CASSSDRGLNNEQFF. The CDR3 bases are TGTGCCAGTAGCTCGGACAGGGGGCTTAACAATGAGCAGTTCTTC.

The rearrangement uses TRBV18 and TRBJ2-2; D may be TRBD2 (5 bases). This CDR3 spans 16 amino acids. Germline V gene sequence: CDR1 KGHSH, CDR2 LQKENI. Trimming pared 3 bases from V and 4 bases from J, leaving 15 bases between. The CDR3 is CASSPTDVAITGELFF. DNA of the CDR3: TGTGCCAGCTCACCGACGGACGTAGCGATCACCGGGGAGCTGTTTTTT.

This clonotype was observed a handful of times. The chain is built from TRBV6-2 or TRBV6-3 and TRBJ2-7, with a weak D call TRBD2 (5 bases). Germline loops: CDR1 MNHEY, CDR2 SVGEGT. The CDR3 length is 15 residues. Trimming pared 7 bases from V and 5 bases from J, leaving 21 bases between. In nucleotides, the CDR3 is TGTGCCAGCAAGCAAGGAGGTCGCTCCGGGAACGAGCAGTACTTC. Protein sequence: CASKQGGRSGNEQYF.

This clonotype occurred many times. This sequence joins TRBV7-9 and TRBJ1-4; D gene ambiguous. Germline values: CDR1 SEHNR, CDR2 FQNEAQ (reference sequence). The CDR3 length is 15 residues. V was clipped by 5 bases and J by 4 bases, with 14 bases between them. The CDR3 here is CASSTRSDINEKLFF. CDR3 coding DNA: TGTGCCAGCAGCACCCGGTCCGATATTAATGAAAAACTGTTTTTT.

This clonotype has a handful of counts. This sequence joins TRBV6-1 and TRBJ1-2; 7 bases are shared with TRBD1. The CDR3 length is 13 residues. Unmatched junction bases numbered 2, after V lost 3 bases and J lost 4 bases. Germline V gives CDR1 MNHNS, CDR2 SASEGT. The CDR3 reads CASSERQGYGYTF. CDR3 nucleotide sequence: TGTGCCAGCAGTGAGAGACAGGGCTATGGCTACACCTTC.

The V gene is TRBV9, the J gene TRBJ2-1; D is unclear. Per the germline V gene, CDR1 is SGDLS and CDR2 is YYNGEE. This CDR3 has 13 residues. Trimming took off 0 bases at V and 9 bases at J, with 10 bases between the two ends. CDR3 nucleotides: TGTGCCAGCAGCGTAGAAGGTGTGGGTGAGCAGTTCTTC. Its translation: CASSVEGVGEQFF.

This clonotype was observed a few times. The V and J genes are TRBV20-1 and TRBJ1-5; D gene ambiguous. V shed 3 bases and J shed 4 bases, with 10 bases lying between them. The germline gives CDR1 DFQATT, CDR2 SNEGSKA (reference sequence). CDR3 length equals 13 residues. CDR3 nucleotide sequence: TGCAGTGCTAGCCCTACAAGAAATCAGCCCCAGCATTTT. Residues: CSASPTRNQPQHF.

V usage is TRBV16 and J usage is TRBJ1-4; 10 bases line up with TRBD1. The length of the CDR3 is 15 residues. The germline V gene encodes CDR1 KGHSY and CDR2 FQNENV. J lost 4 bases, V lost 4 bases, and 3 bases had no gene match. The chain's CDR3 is CASSRTGGSNEKLFF. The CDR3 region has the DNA TGTGCCAGCAGCCGGACAGGGGGGAGTAATGAAAAACTGTTTTTT.